These 5 T cell receptor beta chains were all obtained from the same sample, sequenced in a study of T cell changes during pregnancy in multiple sclerosis. Assay: immunoSEQ multiplex PCR; the TCRdb copy retains only in-frame clones and omits some. The repertoire includes some 53,000 clones, around 92% of them detected once, and under 0.3% sits in the top ten. The sequencing here drew on CD4+ T cells from peripheral blood mononuclear cells, taken in the third trimester of pregnancy. All receptors derive from a female donor with multiple sclerosis, enrolled in a pregnancy study.

The chain's CDR3 is CASSIDHRGSYEQYF. DNA of the CDR3: TGTGCCAGTAGTATAGATCATCGGGGGAGCTACGAGCAGTACTTC. The chain is built from TRBV19 and TRBJ2-7; D perhaps matches TRBD2 (6 bases). V lost 0 bases to trimming and J lost 3 bases, with 12 bases between them. The CDR3 covers 15 residues. Germline-derived CDR1 and CDR2 are LNHDA and SQIVND (reference sequence).

The chain employs TRBV29-1 and TRBJ2-1; TRBD2 might be the D (5 bases). The CDR3 length is 13 residues. Germline CDR1 reads SQVTM; CDR2 reads ANQGSEA. The V gene lost 3 bases and the J gene lost 6 bases, with 12 bases spanning the gap. DNA of the CDR3: TGCAGCGTTGACCCGACTGGAGGCAATGAGCAGTTCTTC. This encodes CSVDPTGGNEQFF.

The chain recombines TRBV5-1 with TRBJ1-1; 9 bases are shared with TRBD1. Germline assignment: CDR1 SGHRS and CDR2 YFSETQ. Trimming took 7 bases from V and 0 from J; bases not matched to a gene: 10. This CDR3 spans 16 amino acids. CDR3 residues: CASCPGDRVMNTEAFF. For the CDR3, the DNA is TGCGCCAGCTGCCCTGGGGACAGGGTCATGAACACTGAAGCTTTCTTT.

V and J are TRBV10-1 and TRBJ2-3, with D tentatively TRBD2 (6 bases). The CDR3 is 16 residues long. Germline assignment: CDR1 WNHNN and CDR2 SYGVQD (reference sequence). V lost 0 bases and J 0 bases, leaving 10 bases between the germline ends. The CDR3 loop is CASSESASGSTDTQYF. CDR3 DNA sequence: TGCGCCAGCAGTGAGTCCGCGAGCGGGAGCACAGATACGCAGTATTTT.

This chain links TRBV6-1 with TRBJ1-1, with D perhaps matching TRBD1 (5 bases). V was shortened by 3 bases and J by 6 bases, with 14 bases between the two germline ends. The CDR3 sequence is 14 residues long. CDR1 and CDR2 (germline): MNHNS, SASEGT. In nucleotides, the CDR3 is TGTGCCAGCAGTGACCCACCCCACAGGTCTGAAGCTTTCTTT. Amino acids: CASSDPPHRSEAFF.